This T cell receptor (beta chain) was observed in a study of metastatic and nonmetastatic thyroid tumors. Background on the study: The comparison covered peripheral blood and tumor or nodule tissue in malignant and benign thyroid patients. Findings and limits, study-wide: Reported TCR beta diversity, measured in blood and tumor, was significantly higher for malignant thyroid tumors than for benign nodules.

In the original workflow: Researchers built a distant-metastasis classifier for papillary thyroid cancer that drew on CDR3 differences across clinicopathological groups. TCRdb re-called the PCR reads with MiXCR. The V and J calls come from TCRdb's annotation, not from the publication. In the table there are roughly 30,000 clones, around 4% of which are singletons. Among the patients, none had received any treatment before thyroid surgery. Germline V gene data show CDR1 as MNHEY and CDR2 as SVGEGT. The CDR3 extends over 13 residues, inclusive of both ends. For this clone: Its antigen is not identified. The DNA is omitted, as the CDR3 cannot be located on it reliably, and the CDR3 follows TCRdb's listing.

Sequencing input: blood. V gene TRBV6-2 or TRBV6-3 combines with J gene TRBJ1-2; the table's D call, TRBD1, was not checked against the DNA. The clonotype originates from a male donor with papillary thyroid cancer or a benign thyroid nodule (not recorded which). Some clones in this sample may be carry-over from other donors' samples. CDR3 sequence: CASILDSLYGYTF.